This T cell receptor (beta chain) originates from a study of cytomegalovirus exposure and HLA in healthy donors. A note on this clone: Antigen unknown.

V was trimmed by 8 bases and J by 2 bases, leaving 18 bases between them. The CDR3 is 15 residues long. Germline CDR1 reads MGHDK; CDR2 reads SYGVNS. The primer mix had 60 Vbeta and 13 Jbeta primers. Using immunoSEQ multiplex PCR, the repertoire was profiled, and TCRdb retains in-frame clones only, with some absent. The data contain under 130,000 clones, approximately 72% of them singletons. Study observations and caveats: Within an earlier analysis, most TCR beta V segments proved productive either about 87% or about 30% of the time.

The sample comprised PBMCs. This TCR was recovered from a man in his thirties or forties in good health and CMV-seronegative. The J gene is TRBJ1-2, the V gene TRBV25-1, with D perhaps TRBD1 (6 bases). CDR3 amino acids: CASSRDTHSNYGYTF. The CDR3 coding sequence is TGTGCCAGCTCCCGGGACACCCATTCAAACTATGGCTACACCTTC.